This TCR beta chain appears in the sequencing data of a study of blood T cells in healthy people across ages. The table lists this clonotype with a few counts. They isolated at least 7 million PBMCs from each sample. For the second PCR, which ran for roughly 6 to 12 cycles, a sample-barcoded 5' primer and a J-beta primer mix were used. Every cDNA molecule carried a tag from a template-switch adaptor bearing 12 random nucleotides. In TCRdb, the 5' RACE reads were re-called with MiXCR into one record per CDR3 protein. Of about 1,600,000 distinct CDR3 sequences in the sample, roughly 40% were seen once. This clonotype originated in a woman under 30 in good health. The sequencing sample was made of blood.

The CDR3 DNA reads as TGTGCCAGCAGCGTAGGGCAGGATCTCTTGAACACTGAAGCTTTCTTT. Protein product: CASSVGQDLLNTEAFF. The chain recombines TRBV9 with TRBJ1-1; D unclear. Germline V gene lookup returns CDR1 SGDLS and CDR2 YYNGEE. Trimming left V 0 bases short and J 0 bases short, with 12 bases between. CDR3 size: 16 residues.